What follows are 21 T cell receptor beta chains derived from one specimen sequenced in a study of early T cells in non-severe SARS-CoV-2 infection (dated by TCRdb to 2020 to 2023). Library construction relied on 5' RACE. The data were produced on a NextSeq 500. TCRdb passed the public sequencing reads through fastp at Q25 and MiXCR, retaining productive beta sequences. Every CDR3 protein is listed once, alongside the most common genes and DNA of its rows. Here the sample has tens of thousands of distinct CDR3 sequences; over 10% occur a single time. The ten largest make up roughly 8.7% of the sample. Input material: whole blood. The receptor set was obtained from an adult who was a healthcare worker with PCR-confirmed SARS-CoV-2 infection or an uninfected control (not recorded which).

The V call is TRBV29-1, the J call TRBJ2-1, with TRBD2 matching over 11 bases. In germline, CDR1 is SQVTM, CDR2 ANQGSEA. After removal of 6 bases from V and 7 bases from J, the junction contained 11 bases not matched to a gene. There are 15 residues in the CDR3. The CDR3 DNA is TGCAGCGTCATACCGGGACTAGCGGTACAAAATGAGCAGTTCTTC. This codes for CSVIPGLAVQNEQFF.

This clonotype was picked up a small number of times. The CDR3 coding sequence is TGTGCCAGCAGCGTAGGTCCGGGAGAAGGGAGCAATGAGCAGTTCTTC. The encoded protein is CASSVGPGEGSNEQFF. This chain links TRBV9 with TRBJ2-1; D possibly corresponds to TRBD2 (6 bases). This CDR3 is 16 amino acids long. The germline V and J ends were trimmed by 0 bases and 6 bases, with 16 bases remaining between them. Germline values: CDR1 SGDLS, CDR2 YYNGEE.

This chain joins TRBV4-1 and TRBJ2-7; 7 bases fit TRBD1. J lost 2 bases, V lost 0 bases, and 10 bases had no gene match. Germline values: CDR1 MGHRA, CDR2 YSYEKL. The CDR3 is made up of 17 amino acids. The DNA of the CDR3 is TGCGCCAGCAGCCAAGATGGCGGGCAGGGGGTGACCTACGAGCAGTACTTC. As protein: CASSQDGGQGVTYEQYF.

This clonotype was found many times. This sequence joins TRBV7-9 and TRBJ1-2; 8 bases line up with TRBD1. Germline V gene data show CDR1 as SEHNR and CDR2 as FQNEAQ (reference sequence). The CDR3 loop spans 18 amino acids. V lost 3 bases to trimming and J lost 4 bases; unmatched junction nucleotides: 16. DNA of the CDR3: TGTGCCAGCAGCTTTTCAGGTCGTAGTTCAGGGGGCATCTATGGCTACACCTTC. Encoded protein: CASSFSGRSSGGIYGYTF.

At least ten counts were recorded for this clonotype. CDR3 sequence: CASSIGARGNEQFF. In nucleotides, the CDR3 is TGTGCCAGTAGTATCGGAGCCCGGGGGAATGAGCAGTTCTTC. The rearrangement uses TRBV19 and TRBJ2-1; tentatively, D is TRBD2 (6 bases). V gave up 3 bases and J gave up 7 bases, with 13 bases separating them. Germline CDR1 and CDR2: LNHDA and SQIVND (reference sequence). This CDR3 spans 14 amino acids.

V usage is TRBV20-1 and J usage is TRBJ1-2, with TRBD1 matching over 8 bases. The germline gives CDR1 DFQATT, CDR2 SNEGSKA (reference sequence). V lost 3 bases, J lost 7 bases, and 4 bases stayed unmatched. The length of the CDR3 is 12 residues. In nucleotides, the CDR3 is TGCAGTGCTAGGCAGGGGGCGATTGGCTACACCTTC. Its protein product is CSARQGAIGYTF.

The CDR3 region is CAKGPVWAAFSYNEQFF. The CDR3 bases are TGTGCCAAGGGGCCCGTTTGGGCGGCTTTCTCCTACAATGAGCAGTTCTTC. The chain employs TRBV24-1 and TRBJ2-1; D is possibly TRBD1 (5 bases). Between the trimmed V and J ends, which lost 11 bases and 0 bases, there was a span of 22 bases. The CDR3 runs to 17 residues. Germline CDR1 KGHDR, CDR2 SFDVKD.

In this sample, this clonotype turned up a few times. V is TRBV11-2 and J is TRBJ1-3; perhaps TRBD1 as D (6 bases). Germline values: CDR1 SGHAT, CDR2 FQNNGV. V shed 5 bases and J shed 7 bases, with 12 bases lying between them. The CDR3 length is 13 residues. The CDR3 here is CASSIIQGNTIYF. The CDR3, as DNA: TGTGCCAGCAGCATAATACAGGGCAACACCATATATTTT.

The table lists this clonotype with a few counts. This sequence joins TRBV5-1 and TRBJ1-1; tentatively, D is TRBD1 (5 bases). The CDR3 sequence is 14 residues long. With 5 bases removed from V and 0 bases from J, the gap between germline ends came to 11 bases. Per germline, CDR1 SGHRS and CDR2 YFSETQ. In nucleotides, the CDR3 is TGCGCCAGCAGTTCAGGGATCCTGAACACTGAAGCTTTCTTT. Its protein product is CASSSGILNTEAFF.

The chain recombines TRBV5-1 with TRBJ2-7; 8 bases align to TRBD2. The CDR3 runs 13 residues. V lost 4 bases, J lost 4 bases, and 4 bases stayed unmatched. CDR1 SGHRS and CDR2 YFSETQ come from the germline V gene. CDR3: CASSPGGGYEQYF. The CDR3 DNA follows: TGCGCCAGCAGCCCGGGAGGGGGTTACGAGCAGTACTTC. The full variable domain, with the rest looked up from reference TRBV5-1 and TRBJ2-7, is KAGVTQTPRYLIKTRGQQVTLSCSPISGHRSVSWYQQTPGQGLQFLFEYFSETQRNKGNFPGRFSGRQFSNSRSEMNVSTLELGDSALYLCASSPGGGYEQYFGPGTRLTVT.

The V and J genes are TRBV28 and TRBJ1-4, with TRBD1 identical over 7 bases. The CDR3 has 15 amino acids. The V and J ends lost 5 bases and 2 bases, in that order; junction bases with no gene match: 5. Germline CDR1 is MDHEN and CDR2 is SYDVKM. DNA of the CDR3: TGTGCCAGCAGTGCACAGGGGTCGACTAATGAAAAACTGTTTTTT. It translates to CASSAQGSTNEKLFF.

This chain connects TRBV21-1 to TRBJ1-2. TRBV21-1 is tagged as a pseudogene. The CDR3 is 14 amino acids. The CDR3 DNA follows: TGTGCCAGCCTTACAGGGGCGGGAGGTTATGGCTACACCTTC. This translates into CASLTGAGGYGYTF.

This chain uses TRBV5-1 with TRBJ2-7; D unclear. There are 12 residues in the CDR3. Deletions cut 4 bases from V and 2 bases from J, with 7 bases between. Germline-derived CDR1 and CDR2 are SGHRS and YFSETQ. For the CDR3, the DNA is TGCGCCAGCAGCGCTGACACCTACGAGCAGTACTTC. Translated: CASSADTYEQYF.

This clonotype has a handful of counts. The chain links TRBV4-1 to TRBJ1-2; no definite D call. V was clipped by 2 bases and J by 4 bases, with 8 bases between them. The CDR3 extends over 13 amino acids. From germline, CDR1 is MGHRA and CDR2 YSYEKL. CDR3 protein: CASSQSVSYGYTF. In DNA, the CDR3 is TGCGCCAGCAGCCAAAGCGTGAGCTATGGCTACACCTTC.

The CDR3 spells CASSYDRARQETQYF. As DNA, the CDR3 is TGTGCCAGCAGTTATGACAGGGCCAGGCAAGAGACCCAGTACTTC. This chain joins TRBV7-9 and TRBJ2-5, with TRBD1 matching over 7 bases. This CDR3 is 15 amino acids long. J gave up 2 bases and V 6 bases, and 9 bases lay outside the gene matches. CDR1 and CDR2 from the germline V gene are SEHNR and FQNEAQ (reference sequence).

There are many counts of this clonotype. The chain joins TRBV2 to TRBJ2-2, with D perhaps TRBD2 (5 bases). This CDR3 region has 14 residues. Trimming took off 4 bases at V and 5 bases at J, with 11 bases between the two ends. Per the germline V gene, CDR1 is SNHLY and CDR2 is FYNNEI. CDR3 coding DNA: TGTGCCAGCAGTGTGCTCCGCGGGACCGGGGAGCTGTTTTTT. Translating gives CASSVLRGTGELFF.

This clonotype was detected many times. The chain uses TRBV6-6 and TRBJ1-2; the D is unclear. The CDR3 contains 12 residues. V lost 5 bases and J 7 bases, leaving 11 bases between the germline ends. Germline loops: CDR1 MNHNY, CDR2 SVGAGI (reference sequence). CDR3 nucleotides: TGTGCCAGCAGTCACTTAAAGAGTGGCTACACCTTC. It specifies CASSHLKSGYTF.

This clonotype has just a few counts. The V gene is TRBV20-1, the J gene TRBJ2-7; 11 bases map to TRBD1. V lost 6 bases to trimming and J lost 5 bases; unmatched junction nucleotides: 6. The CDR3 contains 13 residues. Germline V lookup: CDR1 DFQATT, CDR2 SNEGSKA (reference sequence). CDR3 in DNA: TGCAGTGCGAGGACAGGGGGCTACCACGAGCAGTACTTC. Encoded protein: CSARTGGYHEQYF.

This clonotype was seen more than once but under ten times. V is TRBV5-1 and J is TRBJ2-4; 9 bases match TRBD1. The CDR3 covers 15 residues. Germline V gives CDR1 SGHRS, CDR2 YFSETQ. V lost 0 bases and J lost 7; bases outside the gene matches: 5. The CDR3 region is CASSLEGQGTNIQYF. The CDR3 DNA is TGCGCCAGCAGCTTGGAGGGACAGGGTACCAACATTCAGTACTTC.

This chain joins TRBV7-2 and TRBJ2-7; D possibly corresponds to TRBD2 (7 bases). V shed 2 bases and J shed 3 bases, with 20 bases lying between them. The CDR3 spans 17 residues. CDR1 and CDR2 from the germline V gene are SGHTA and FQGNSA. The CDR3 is CASSLYTAGAPYYEQYF. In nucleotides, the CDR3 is TGTGCCAGCAGCTTATATACGGCGGGGGCCCCTTACTACGAGCAGTACTTC.

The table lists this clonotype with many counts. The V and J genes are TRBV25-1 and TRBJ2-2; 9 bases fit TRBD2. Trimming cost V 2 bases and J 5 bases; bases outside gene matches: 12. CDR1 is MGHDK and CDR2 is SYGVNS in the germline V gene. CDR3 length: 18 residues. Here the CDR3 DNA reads TGTGCCAGCAGTGAAGGCGGTCGAGTCCTAGCGGGAACCGGGGAGCTGTTTTTT. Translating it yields CASSEGGRVLAGTGELFF.